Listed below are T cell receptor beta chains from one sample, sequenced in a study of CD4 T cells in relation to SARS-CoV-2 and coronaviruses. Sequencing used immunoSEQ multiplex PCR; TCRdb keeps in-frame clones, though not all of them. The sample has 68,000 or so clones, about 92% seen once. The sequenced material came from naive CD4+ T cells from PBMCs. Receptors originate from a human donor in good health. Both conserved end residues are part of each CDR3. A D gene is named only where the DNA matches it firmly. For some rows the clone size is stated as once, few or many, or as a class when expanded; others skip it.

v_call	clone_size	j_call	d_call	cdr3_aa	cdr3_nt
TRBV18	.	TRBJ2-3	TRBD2	CASSPGTSGAPDTQYF	TGTGCCAGCTCACCAGGGACTAGCGGGGCCCCAGATACGCAGTATTTT
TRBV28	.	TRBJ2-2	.	CASSLGGANTGELFF	TGTGCCAGCAGTTTGGGGGGCGCGAACACCGGGGAGCTGTTTTTT
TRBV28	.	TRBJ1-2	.	CASRRDGLNYGYTF	TGTGCCAGCAGAAGGGACGGATTGAACTATGGCTACACCTTC
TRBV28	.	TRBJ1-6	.	CASKGGADSPLHF	TGTGCCAGCAAGGGGGGTGCCGATTCACCCCTCCACTTT
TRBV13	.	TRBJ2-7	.	CASDPPVPTSYEQYF	TGTGCCAGCGACCCCCCTGTACCTACCTCCTACGAGCAGTACTTC
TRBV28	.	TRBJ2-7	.	CASRTLYRADGHEQYF	TGTGCCAGCAGAACTCTTTACAGGGCCGACGGGCACGAGCAGTACTTC
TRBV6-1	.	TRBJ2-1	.	CASSDRGQFF	TGTGCCAGCAGTGATCGGGGGCAGTTCTTC
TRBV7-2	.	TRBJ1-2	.	CASSSRGTWAGYTF	TGTGCCAGCAGCTCCAGAGGTACATGGGCCGGCTACACCTTC
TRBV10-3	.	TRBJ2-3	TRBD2	CAISVSGSSPTQYF	TGTGCCATCAGTGTTAGCGGGAGCTCTCCTACGCAGTATTTT
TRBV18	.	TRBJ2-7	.	CASSPTEVPYEQYF	TGTGCCAGCTCACCAACTGAAGTGCCCTACGAGCAGTACTTC
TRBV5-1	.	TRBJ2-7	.	CASSAGAYEQYF	TGCGCCAGCAGCGCAGGGGCCTACGAGCAGTACTTC
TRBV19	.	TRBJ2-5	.	CASSNRWGASDETQYF	TGTGCCAGTAGTAATCGGTGGGGGGCATCGGATGAGACCCAGTACTTC
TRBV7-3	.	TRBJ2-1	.	CASSLGSYNEQFF	TGTGCCAGCAGCTTGGGCAGCTACAATGAGCAGTTCTTC
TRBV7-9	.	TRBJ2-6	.	CASSLSYGANVLTF	TGTGCCAGCAGCTTATCTTATGGGGCCAACGTCCTGACTTTC
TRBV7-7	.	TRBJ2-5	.	CASSPGLQETQYF	TGTGCCAGCAGCCCGGGACTCCAAGAGACCCAGTACTTC
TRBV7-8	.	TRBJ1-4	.	CASSFSPGAHNEKLFF	TGTGCCAGCAGCTTCTCCCCCGGAGCCCATAATGAAAAACTGTTTTTT
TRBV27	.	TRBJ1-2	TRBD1	CASSQQGGYGYTF	TGTGCCAGCAGTCAACAGGGGGGCTATGGCTACACCTTC
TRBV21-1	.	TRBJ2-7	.	CASSKDRGIGYEQYF	TGTGCCAGCAGCAAAGATCGGGGGATAGGCTACGAGCAGTACTTC
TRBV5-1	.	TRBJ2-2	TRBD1	CASSRGQGGGELFF	TGCGCCAGCAGCAGGGGACAGGGCGGAGGGGAGCTGTTTTTT
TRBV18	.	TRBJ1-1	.	CASSPNPPGLNTEAFF	TGTGCCAGCTCACCCAACCCTCCGGGGTTGAACACTGAAGCTTTCTTT
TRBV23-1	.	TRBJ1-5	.	CASNRKVGGWGEQPQHF	TGCGCCAGCAATCGAAAGGTCGGGGGGTGGGGAGAGCAGCCCCAGCATTTT
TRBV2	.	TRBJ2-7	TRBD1	CASKETGVREQYF	TGTGCCAGCAAGGAGACAGGGGTTCGGGAGCAGTACTTC
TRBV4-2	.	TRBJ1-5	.	CASSQDLSGAGQPQHF	TGTGCCAGCAGCCAAGATTTATCAGGGGCTGGTCAGCCCCAGCATTTT
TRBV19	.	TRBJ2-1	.	CASSIVSGDNEQFF	TGTGCCAGTAGTATAGTTTCGGGGGACAATGAGCAGTTCTTC
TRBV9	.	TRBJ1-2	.	CASSVESYGYTF	TGTGCCAGCAGCGTAGAAAGCTATGGCTACACCTTC
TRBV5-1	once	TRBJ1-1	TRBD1	CASSLAGTGGTEAFF	TGCGCCAGCAGCTTGGCCGGGACAGGGGGAACTGAAGCTTTCTTT
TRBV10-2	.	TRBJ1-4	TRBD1	CASRGGTGGNEKLFF	TGCGCCAGCAGAGGCGGGACAGGGGGTAATGAAAAACTGTTTTTT
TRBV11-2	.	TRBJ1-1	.	CASSTSGTHTEAFF	TGTGCCAGCAGCACCTCCGGGACCCACACTGAAGCTTTCTTT